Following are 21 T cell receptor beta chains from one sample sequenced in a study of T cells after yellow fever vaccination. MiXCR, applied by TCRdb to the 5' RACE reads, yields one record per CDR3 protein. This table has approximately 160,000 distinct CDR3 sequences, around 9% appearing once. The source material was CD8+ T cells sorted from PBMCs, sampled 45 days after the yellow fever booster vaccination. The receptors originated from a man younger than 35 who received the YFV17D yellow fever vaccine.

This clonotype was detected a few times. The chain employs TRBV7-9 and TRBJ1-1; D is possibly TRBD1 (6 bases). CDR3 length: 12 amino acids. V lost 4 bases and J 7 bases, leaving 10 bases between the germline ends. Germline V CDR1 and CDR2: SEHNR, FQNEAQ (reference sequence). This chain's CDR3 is CASSSYRDEAFF. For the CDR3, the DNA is TGTGCCAGCAGCTCTTACAGGGATGAAGCTTTCTTT.

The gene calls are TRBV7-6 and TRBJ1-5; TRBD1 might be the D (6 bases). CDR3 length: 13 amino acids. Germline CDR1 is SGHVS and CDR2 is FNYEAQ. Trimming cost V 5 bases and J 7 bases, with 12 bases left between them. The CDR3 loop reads CASSPVRGQPQHF. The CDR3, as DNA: TGTGCCAGCAGCCCAGTCAGGGGCCAGCCCCAGCATTTT.

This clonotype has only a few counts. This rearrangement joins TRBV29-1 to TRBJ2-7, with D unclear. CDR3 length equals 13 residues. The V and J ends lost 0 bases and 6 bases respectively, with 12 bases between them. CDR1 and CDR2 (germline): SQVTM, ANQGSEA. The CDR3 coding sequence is TGCAGCGTTGAAGATCCCTTGACGTCCGAGCAGTACGTC. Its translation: CSVEDPLTSEQYV.

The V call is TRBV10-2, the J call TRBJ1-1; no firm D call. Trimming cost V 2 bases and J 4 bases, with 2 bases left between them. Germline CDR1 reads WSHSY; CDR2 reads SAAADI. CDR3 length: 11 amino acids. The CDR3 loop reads CASSESTEAFF. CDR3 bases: TGCGCCAGCAGTGAGAGCACTGAAGCTTTCTTT.

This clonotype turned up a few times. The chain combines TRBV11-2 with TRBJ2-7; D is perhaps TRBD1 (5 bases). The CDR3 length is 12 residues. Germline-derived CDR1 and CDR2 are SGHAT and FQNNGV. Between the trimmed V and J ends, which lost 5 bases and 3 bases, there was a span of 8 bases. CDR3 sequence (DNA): TGTGCCAGCAGCCGACAGTTCTACGAGCAGTACTTC. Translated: CASSRQFYEQYF.

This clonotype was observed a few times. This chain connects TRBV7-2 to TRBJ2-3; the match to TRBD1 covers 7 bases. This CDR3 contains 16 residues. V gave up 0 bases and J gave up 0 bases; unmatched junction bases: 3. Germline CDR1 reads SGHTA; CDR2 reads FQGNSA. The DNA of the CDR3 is TGTGCCAGCAGCTTAGCGGGGACAGTTAGCACAGATACGCAGTATTTT. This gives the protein CASSLAGTVSTDTQYF.

CDR3 in DNA: TGCGCCAGCAGCCAAGGGCCCGAGGGCGAGCAGTACTTC. Amino acid sequence: CASSQGPEGEQYF. V is TRBV4-1 and J is TRBJ2-7, with D perhaps matching TRBD2 (5 bases). V shed 1 base and J shed 6 bases, with 10 bases lying between them. Germline V gene sequence: CDR1 MGHRA, CDR2 YSYEKL. The CDR3 contains 13 residues.

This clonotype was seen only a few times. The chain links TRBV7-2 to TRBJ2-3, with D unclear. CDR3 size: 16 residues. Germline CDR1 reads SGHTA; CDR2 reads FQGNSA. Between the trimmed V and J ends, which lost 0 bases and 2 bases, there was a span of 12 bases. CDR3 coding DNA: TGTGCCAGCAGCTTAGCGAACCCGACCTACACAGATACGCAGTATTTT. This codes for CASSLANPTYTDTQYF.

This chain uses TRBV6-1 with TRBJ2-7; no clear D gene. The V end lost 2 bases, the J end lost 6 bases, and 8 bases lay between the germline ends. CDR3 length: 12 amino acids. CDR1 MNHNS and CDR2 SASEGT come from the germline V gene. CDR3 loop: CASSEPSSEQYV. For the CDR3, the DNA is TGTGCCAGCAGTGAACCCTCATCCGAGCAGTACGTC.

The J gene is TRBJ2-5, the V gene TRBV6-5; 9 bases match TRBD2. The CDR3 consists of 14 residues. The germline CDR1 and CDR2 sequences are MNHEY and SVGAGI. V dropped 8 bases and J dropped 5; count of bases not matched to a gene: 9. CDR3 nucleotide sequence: TGTGCCAGCTCCCTAAGCGGGGGGAGGGAGACCCAGTACTTC. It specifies CASSLSGGRETQYF.

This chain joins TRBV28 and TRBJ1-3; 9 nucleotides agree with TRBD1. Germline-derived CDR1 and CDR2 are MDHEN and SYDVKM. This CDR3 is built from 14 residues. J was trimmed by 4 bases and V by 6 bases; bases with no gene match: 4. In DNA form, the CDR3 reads TGTGCCAGCAGAGGGACAGGGTGGGGAAACACCATATATTTT. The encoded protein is CASRGTGWGNTIYF.

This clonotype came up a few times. The CDR3 reads CASSLGGPDTQYF. As DNA, the CDR3 is TGTGCCAGCAGCTTAGGGGGGCCAGATACGCAGTATTTT. The chain combines TRBV7-7 with TRBJ2-3, with a weak D call TRBD1 (6 bases). Germline V gene lookup returns CDR1 SSHAT and CDR2 FNYEAQ (reference sequence). This CDR3 is 13 amino acids long. Deletions cut 1 base from V and 4 bases from J, with 6 bases between.

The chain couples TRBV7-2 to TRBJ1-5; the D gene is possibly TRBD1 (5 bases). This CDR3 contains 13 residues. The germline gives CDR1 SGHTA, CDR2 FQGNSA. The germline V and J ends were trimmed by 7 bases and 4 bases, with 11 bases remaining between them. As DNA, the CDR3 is TGTGCCAGCACCGTCGGGGGGAATCAGCCCCAGCATTTT. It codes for CASTVGGNQPQHF. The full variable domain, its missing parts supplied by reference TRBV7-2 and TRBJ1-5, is GAGVSQSPSNKVTEKGKDVELRCDPISGHTALYWYRQSLGQGLEFLIYFQGNSAPDKSGLPSDRFSAERTGGSVSTLTIQRTQQEDSAVYLCASTVGGNQPQHFGDGTRLSIL.

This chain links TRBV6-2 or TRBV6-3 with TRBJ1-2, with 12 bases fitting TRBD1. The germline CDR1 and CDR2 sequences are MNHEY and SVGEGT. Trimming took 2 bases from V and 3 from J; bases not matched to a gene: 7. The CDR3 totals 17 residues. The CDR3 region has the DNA TGTGCCAGCAGTTACACCCGGGACAGGGGGCAGGACTATGGCTACACCTTC. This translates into CASSYTRDRGQDYGYTF.

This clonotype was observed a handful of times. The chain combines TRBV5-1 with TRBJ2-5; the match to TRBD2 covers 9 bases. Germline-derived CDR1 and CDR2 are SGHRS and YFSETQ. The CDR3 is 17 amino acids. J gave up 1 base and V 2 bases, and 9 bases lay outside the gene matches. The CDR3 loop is CASSFRGGAGRQETQYF. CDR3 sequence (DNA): TGCGCCAGCAGCTTCCGCGGGGGGGCTGGTCGCCAAGAGACCCAGTACTTC.

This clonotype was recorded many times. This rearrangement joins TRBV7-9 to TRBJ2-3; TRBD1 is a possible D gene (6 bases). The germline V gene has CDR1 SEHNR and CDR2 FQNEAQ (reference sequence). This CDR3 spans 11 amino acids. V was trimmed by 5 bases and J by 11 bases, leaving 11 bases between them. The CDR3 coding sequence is TGTGCCAGCAGCACCATAGGGGGGCAGTATTTT. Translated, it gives CASSTIGGQYF.

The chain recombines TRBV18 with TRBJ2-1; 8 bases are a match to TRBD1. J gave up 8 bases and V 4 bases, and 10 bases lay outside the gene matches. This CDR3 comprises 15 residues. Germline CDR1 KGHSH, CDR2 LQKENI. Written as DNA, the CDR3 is TGTGCCAGCTCACGGACCCGGACAGGGTTCGATGAGCAGTTCTTC. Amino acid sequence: CASSRTRTGFDEQFF.

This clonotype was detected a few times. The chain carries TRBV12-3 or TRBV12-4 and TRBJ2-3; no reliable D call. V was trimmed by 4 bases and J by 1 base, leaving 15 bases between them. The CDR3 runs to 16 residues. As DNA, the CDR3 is TGTGCCAGCAGTTCAGGACCTGCTTGGGGCACAGATACGCAGTATTTT. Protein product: CASSSGPAWGTDTQYF.

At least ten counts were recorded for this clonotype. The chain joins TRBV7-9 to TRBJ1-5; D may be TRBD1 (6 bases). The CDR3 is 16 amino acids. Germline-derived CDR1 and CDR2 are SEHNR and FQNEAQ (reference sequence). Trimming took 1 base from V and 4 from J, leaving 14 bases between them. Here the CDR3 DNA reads TGTGCCAGCAGCTTAGTTGGGGGACACAAAAATCAGCCCCAGCATTTT. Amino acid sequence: CASSLVGGHKNQPQHF.

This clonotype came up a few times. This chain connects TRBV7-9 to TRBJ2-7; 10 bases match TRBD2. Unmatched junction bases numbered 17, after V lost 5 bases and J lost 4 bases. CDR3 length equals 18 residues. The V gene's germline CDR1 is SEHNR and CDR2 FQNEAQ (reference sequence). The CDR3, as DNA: TGTGCCAGCAGCATCTTTGGCTTGCCTAGCGGGGGACCTTACGAGCAGTACTTC. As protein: CASSIFGLPSGGPYEQYF.

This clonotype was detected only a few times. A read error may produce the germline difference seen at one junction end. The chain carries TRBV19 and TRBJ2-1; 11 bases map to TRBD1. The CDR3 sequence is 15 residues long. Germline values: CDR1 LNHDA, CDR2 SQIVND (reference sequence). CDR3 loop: CASTIGTGGYNEQFF. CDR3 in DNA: TGTGCCAGTACTATAGGGACAGGGGGCTACAATGAGCAGTTCTTC.